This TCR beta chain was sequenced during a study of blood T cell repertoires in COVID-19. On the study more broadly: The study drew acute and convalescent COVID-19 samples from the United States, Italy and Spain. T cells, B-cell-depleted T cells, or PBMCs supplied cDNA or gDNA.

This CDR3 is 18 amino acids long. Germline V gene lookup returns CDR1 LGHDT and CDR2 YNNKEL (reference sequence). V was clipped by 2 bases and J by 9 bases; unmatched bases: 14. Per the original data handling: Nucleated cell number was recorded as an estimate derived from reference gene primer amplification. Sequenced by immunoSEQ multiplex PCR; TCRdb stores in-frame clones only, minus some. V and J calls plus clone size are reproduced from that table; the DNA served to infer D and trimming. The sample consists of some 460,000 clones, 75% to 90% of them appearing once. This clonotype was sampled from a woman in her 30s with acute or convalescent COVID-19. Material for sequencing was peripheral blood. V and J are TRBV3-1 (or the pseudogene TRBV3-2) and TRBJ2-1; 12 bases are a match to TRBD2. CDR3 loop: CASSQITRTSGVPTEQFF. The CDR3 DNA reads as TGTGCCAGCAGCCAAATAACCAGGACTAGCGGGGTACCAACTGAGCAGTTCTTC.